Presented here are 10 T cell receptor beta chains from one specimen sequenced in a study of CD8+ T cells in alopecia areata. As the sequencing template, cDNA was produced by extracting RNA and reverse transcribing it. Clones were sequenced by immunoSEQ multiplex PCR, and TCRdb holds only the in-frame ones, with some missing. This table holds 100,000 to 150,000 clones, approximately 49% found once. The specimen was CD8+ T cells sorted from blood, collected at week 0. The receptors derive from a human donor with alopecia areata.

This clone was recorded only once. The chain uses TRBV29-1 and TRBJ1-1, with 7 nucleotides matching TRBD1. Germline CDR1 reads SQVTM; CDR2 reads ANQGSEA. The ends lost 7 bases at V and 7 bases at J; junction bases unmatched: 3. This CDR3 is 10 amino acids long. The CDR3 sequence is CSDGTDEAFF. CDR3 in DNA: TGCAGCGATGGGACAGATGAAGCTTTCTTT.

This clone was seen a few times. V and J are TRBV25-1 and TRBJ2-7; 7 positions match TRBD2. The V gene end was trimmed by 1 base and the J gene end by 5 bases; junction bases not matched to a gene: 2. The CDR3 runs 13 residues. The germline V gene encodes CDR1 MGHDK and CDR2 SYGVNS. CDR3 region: CASSESGGNEQYF. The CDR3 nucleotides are TGTGCCAGCAGTGAATCGGGGGGTAACGAGCAGTACTTC.

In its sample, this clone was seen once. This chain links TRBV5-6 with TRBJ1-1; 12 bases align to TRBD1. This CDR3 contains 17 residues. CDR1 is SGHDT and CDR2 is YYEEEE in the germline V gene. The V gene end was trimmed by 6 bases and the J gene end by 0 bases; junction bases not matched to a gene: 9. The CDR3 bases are TGTGCCAGCAACCCGGGGACAGGGGGCTTTGTGAACACTGAAGCTTTCTTT. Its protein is CASNPGTGGFVNTEAFF.

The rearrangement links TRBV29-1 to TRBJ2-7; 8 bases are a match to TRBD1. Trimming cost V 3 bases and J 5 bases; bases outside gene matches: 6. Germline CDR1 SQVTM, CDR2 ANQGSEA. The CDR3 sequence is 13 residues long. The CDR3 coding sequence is TGCAGCGTTGAGAGGGCGGACAGGGACGAGCAGTACTTC. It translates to CSVERADRDEQYF.

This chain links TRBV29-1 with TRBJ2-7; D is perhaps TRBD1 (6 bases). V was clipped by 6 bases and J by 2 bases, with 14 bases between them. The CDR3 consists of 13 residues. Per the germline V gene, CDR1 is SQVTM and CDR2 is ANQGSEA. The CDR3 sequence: CSVIQGPTYEQYF. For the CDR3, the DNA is TGCAGCGTAATACAGGGACCCACCTACGAGCAGTACTTC.

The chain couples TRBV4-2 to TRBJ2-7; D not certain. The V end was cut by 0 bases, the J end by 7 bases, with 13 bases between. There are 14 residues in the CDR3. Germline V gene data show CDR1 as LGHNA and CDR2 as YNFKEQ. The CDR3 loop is CASSQDRWVDEQYF. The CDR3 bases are TGTGCCAGCAGCCAAGATCGTTGGGTGGATGAGCAGTACTTC.

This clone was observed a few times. The CDR3 sequence: CSVVDRGQNEQYF. The CDR3 DNA reads as TGCAGCGTGGTGGACAGGGGGCAGAACGAGCAGTACTTC. The chain has TRBV29-1 and TRBJ2-5, with 11 bases aligning to TRBD1. TRBJ2-7 matches the DNA end more closely, so the J call is doubtful. The CDR3 has 13 amino acids. From germline, CDR1 is SQVTM and CDR2 ANQGSEA.

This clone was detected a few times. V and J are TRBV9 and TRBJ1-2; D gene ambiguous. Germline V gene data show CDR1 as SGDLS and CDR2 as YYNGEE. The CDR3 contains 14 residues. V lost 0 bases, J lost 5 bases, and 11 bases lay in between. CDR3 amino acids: CASSVEESLYGYTF. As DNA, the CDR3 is TGTGCCAGCAGCGTAGAGGAAAGCCTATATGGCTACACCTTC. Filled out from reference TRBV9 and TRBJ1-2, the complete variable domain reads DSGVTQTPKHLITATGQRVTLRCSPRSGDLSVYWYQQSLDQGLQFLIQYYNGEERAKGNILERFSAQQFPDLHSELNLSSLELGDSALYFCASSVEESLYGYTFGSGTRLTVV.

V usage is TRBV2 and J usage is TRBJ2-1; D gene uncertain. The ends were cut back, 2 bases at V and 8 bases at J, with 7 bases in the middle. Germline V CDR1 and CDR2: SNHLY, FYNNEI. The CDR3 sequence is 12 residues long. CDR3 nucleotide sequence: TGTGCCAGCAGTGAAAGAGTCGATGAGCAGTTCTTC. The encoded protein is CASSERVDEQFF.

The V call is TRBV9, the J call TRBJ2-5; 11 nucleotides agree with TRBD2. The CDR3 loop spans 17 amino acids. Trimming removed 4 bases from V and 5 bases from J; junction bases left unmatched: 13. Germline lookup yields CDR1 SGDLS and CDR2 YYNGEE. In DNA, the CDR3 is TGTGCCAGCAGCCCACCCCTAGCGGGGGGCTTATCGGAGACCCAGTACTTC. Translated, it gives CASSPPLAGGLSETQYF.